This T cell receptor (beta chain) came from a study of Ad26.COV2.S vaccination and SARS-CoV-2 variants. Study in general: By the intramuscular route, Ad26.COV2.S was given once, or twice 56 days apart.

Treatment defined: around 19 received Ad26.COV2.S at low or high dose, single or two shots; several received placebo; per-sample allocation not given. Sampling occurred on day 63 after the first vaccine or placebo injection. In Boston, an adult donor aged 18-55 years took part. TCRdb's table, derived via immunoSEQ multiplex PCR, lists solely in-frame clones and lacks some. The sample lists about 470,000 clones; 90% were seen once. This CDR3 has 19 amino acids. CDR1 MNHEY and CDR2 SVGEGT come from the germline V gene. The junction had 4 bases not matched to a gene; V was cut back by 1 base and J by 0 bases.

This clonotype originated in a person aged 18-60 years who received the Ad26.COV2.S COVID-19 vaccine or a placebo. The chain combines TRBV6-2 or TRBV6-3 with TRBJ2-3; 16 positions match TRBD2. This specimen consisted of peripheral blood, obtained in a trial of Ad26.COV2.S vaccine versus placebo. Here the CDR3 DNA reads TGTGCCAGCAGTTACTACGGGACTAGCGGGAGGGCCAGCACAGATACGCAGTATTTT. Its protein product is CASSYYGTSGRASTDTQYF.